The rows below give T cell receptor beta chains drawn from one sample of a study of T cells in Graves' hyperthyroidism and ophthalmopathy. Via MiXCR, TCRdb re-called the multiplex PCR reads, giving one row per CDR3 protein. The table lists 400,000 or so distinct CDR3 sequences, over 11% of them singletons. The material sequenced was blood. These receptors originate from a man over 45 with Graves' ophthalmopathy. CDR3s include the opening cysteine and the closing phenylalanine or tryptophan. The order of the fields is clone size, V gene, D gene, J gene, CDR3 DNA, CDR3 protein. The D gene is left open where the match is weak. Clone size is not always given. Where it is, it says once, few, many or a class for expanded clones.

.,TRBV29-1,.,TRBJ2-2,TGCAGCGGGGGCGAAACCGGGGAACTGTTTTTT,CSGGETGELFF
many,TRBV19,.,TRBJ1-1,TGTGCCAGTAGCCAAAACAGGGACACTGAAGCTTTCTTT,CASSQNRDTEAFF
many,TRBV12-3/TRBV12-4,TRBD2,TRBJ2-3,TGTGCCAGCAGGCTAGCGGGAGTCGATACGCAGTATTTT,CASRLAGVDTQYF
many,TRBV20-1,.,TRBJ2-1,TGCAGTGCCCGGACGGCGTCCTACAATGAGCAGTTCTTC,CSARTASYNEQFF
.,TRBV19,.,TRBJ1-4,TGTGCCAGTAGTATAAGGACGTCTGGCAGGAGGAATGAAAAACTGTTTTTT,CASSIRTSGRRNEKLFF
many,TRBV29-1,.,TRBJ2-1,TGCAGCGTTAAGCCTAGCGTGAACTACAATGAGCAGTTCTTC,CSVKPSVNYNEQFF
many,TRBV28,.,TRBJ2-1,TGTGCCAGCAATCCCGTGGGGACGGGACGGGTATACAATGAGCAGTTCTTC,CASNPVGTGRVYNEQFF
many,TRBV11-1,.,TRBJ2-1,TGTGCCAGCAGCTTAGCGTCGGGCAGCTCCTACAATGAGCAGTTCTTC,CASSLASGSSYNEQFF
few,TRBV7-9,TRBD1,TRBJ2-1,TGTGCCAGCAACGCCCTACAGGGGTGGGGCTCCTACAATGAGCAGTTCTTC,CASNALQGWGSYNEQFF
.,TRBV7-9,TRBD1,TRBJ1-2,TGTGCCAGCAGCCTCATCGGCGGGACAGGGGGAGGCTACACCTTC,CASSLIGGTGGGYTF
few,TRBV30,TRBD1,TRBJ1-1,TGTGCCTGGAGTCGGGGGACAGGGGGCACTGAAGCTTTCTTT,CAWSRGTGGTEAFF
few,TRBV5-1,TRBD2,TRBJ2-7,TGCGCCAGTCGGAGACTAGCGGAGAGCTCCTACGAGCAGTACTTC,CASRRLAESSYEQYF
few,TRBV29-1,TRBD1,TRBJ2-1,TGCAGCGTTAGGCCGCCGGGACAGGGGGCTTACAATGAGCAGTTCTTC,CSVRPPGQGAYNEQFF
.,TRBV7-9,TRBD2,TRBJ2-3,TGTGCCAGCAGCTTAGTGGGACTAGCGGGGAGCAGATTTACGCAGTATTTT,CASSLVGLAGSRFTQYF
few,TRBV7-9,TRBD1,TRBJ1-2,TGTGCCAGCAGCGAGATACAGGGGCCCGGGTATGGCTACACCTTC,CASSEIQGPGYGYTF
many,TRBV20-1,.,TRBJ1-3,TGCAGTGCTAGAGTGAACGGAATCTCTGGAAACACCATATATTTT,CSARVNGISGNTIYF
many,TRBV12-5,TRBD2,TRBJ2-1,TGTGCTAGTAACCCTAGCGGTAGCTCCTACAATGAGCAGTTCTTC,CASNPSGSSYNEQFF
many,TRBV20-1,.,TRBJ1-1,TGCAGTGCTAGAGGGAACACTGAAGCTTTCTTT,CSARGNTEAFF
.,TRBV28,.,TRBJ2-3,TGTGCCAGCAGTTCAACCGGGACCAGAGATACGCAGTATTTT,CASSSTGTRDTQYF
.,TRBV19,TRBD2,TRBJ2-7,TGTGCCAGTAGTATTAGCGGGGGACTTTACTACGAGCAGTACTTC,CASSISGGLYYEQYF
many,TRBV5-1,.,TRBJ2-5,TGCGCCAGCAGTTCCGAAATGACGGAGACCCAGTACTTC,CASSSEMTETQYF
many,TRBV5-1,.,TRBJ1-5,TGCGCCAGCAGGGGAGACGTCAATCAGCCCCAGCATTTT,CASRGDVNQPQHF
many,TRBV20-1,.,TRBJ2-5,TGCAGTGCCACAGGGCATCGTTCGGATGTCGAGACCCAGTACTTC,CSATGHRSDVETQYF
few,TRBV7-3,.,TRBJ2-1,TGTGCCAGCAGCTTATCTAGCGACTACAATGAGCAGTTCTTC,CASSLSSDYNEQFF
few,TRBV5-1,.,TRBJ1-3,TGCGCCAGCAGCCCCGGACAGACCTCTGGAAACACCATATATTTT,CASSPGQTSGNTIYF
few,TRBV29-1,.,TRBJ2-5,TGCAGCGTTGAAGAGTACCAAGAGACCCAGTACTTC,CSVEEYQETQYF
few,TRBV6-2/TRBV6-3,.,TRBJ2-7,TGTGCCAGCAAACTCGACAGCTCCTACGAGCAGTACTTC,CASKLDSSYEQYF
many,TRBV12-3/TRBV12-4,TRBD1,TRBJ2-1,TGTGCCAGCAGTTTGGGTCCAGGGGGAAACAATGAGCAGTTCTTC,CASSLGPGGNNEQFF
many,TRBV27,TRBD2,TRBJ2-7,TGTGCCAGCAGGCGGGGACTAGCGTACGAGCAGTACTTC,CASRRGLAYEQYF
few,TRBV29-1,.,TRBJ1-1,TGCAGCGTCAATAGCCGGGTTTCAATGAACACTGAAGCTTTCTTT,CSVNSRVSMNTEAFF
many,TRBV7-8,TRBD2,TRBJ2-3,TGTGCCAGCAGCGCCGGACTAGCGGGAGAATCTGATACGCAGTATTTT,CASSAGLAGESDTQYF
few,TRBV2,TRBD1,TRBJ2-2,TGTGCCAGCCTGACAGGGCCGAACACCGGGGAGCTGTTTTTT,CASLTGPNTGELFF
many,TRBV20-1,.,TRBJ2-7,TGCAGTGCTTTAAATGGGGCAGCGAGCTACGAGCAGTACTTC,CSALNGAASYEQYF
.,TRBV12-3/TRBV12-4,.,TRBJ1-2,TGTGCCAGCAGTTTGGGGCCTCTCGGGAGCGGTGGCTACACCTTC,CASSLGPLGSGGYTF
many,TRBV24-1,TRBD2,TRBJ2-3,TGTGCCACCAGTGACCCCGGACTAGCCGGAACCCGTACGCAGTATTTT,CATSDPGLAGTRTQYF
.,TRBV14,TRBD2,TRBJ2-7,TGTGCCAGCCACGAAGTGGGAGGACGGGACTACTACGAGCAGTACTTC,CASHEVGGRDYYEQYF
many,TRBV18,TRBD2,TRBJ2-1,TGTGCCAGCTCCCTAGCGGGAGGTATGGGCAATGAGCAGTTCTTC,CASSLAGGMGNEQFF
many,TRBV6-1,.,TRBJ2-1,TGTGCCAGCAGTGTAACTAGGAGCTCCTACAATGAGCAGTTCTTC,CASSVTRSSYNEQFF